The 22 T cell receptor beta chains given below trace back to one sample, sequenced in a study of T-cell reconstitution after alpha-beta-depleted transplantation in children. Unique molecular identifiers were built into the TCRbeta library. TCRdb itself ran the PCR reads through MiXCR, one entry per CDR3 protein. The profile shows about 980,000 distinct CDR3 sequences, about 26% of them singletons. Material: PBMCs, mostly from graft donor cells, obtained 360 days after TCRalphabeta/CD19-depleted stem cell transplant. The receptors were gathered from a boy under two years old who had a stem cell transplant for SCID, so the T cells may come from the graft donor.

The chain has TRBV7-3 and TRBJ2-5, with 10 bases identical to TRBD2. The V gene end was trimmed by 4 bases and the J gene end by 2 bases; junction bases not matched to a gene: 4. The germline V gene has CDR1 SGHTA and CDR2 FQGTGA. This CDR3 has 15 residues. The CDR3 spells CASSSSGLAQETQYF. Here the CDR3 DNA reads TGTGCCAGCAGCTCCTCGGGACTAGCGCAAGAGACCCAGTACTTC.

This chain connects TRBV7-8 to TRBJ2-5; possible D gene TRBD1, 5 bases. Deletions cut 1 base from V and 0 bases from J, with 15 bases between. There are 17 residues in the CDR3. The germline gives CDR1 SGHVS, CDR2 FQNEAQ. CDR3 nucleotides: TGTGCCAGCAGCTTAGGGACGCAGGGTGCGAACCAAGAGACCCAGTACTTC. Translation gives CASSLGTQGANQETQYF.

J is TRBJ2-3 and V is TRBV9; the D gene is possibly TRBD2 (7 bases). This CDR3 has 17 residues. V was shortened by 0 bases and J by 3 bases, with 17 bases between the two germline ends. CDR1 and CDR2 (germline): SGDLS, YYNGEE. The CDR3 here is CASSVGSEGGETDTQYF. The CDR3 nucleotides are TGTGCCAGCAGCGTAGGAAGCGAGGGGGGGGAGACAGATACGCAGTATTTT.

Many counts were recorded for this clonotype. The chain is built from TRBV5-5 and TRBJ2-1, with 10 bases aligning to TRBD1. The CDR3 has 16 residues. Germline CDR1 SGHKS, CDR2 YYEKEE (reference sequence). J was trimmed by 2 bases and V by 3 bases; bases with no gene match: 5. CDR3 bases: TGTGCCAGCAGCTCCGTCGGACAGGGGGCCTACAATGAGCAGTTCTTC. It yields the protein CASSSVGQGAYNEQFF.

This clonotype was counted a few times. This rearrangement joins TRBV20-1 to TRBJ2-3, with D perhaps matching TRBD1 or TRBD2 (5 bases each). Germline CDR1 reads DFQATT; CDR2 reads SNEGSKA (reference sequence). The CDR3 is 15 residues long. V was pared by 4 bases and J by 0 bases, with 14 bases between. The CDR3 region has the DNA TGCAGTGCTACCCCGAGAGGGGCTAGCACAGATACGCAGTATTTT. It is translated as CSATPRGASTDTQYF.

The genes are TRBV4-1 and TRBJ2-3, with TRBD2 as a possible D gene (5 bases). The germline V and J ends were trimmed by 3 bases and 7 bases, with 14 bases remaining between them. The germline V gene encodes CDR1 MGHRA and CDR2 YSYEKL. The CDR3 totals 14 residues. DNA of the CDR3: TGCGCCAGCAGCCAGGTCACTAGTCCTCATACGCAGTATTTT. This sequence encodes CASSQVTSPHTQYF.

This clonotype was counted between two and nine times. The chain employs TRBV5-4 and TRBJ2-1, with D unresolved. Germline assignment: CDR1 SGHNT and CDR2 YYREEE (reference sequence). CDR3 length: 16 residues. Trimming removed 5 bases from V and 0 bases from J, with 15 bases in between. CDR3 DNA sequence: TGTGCCAGCAGTTCGACCGGGCCAAGCTCCTACAATGAGCAGTTCTTC. The encoded protein is CASSSTGPSSYNEQFF.

The rearrangement links TRBV4-3 to TRBJ2-3, with 11 bases lining up with TRBD2. V was clipped by 0 bases and J by 4 bases; unmatched bases: 3. Germline V gene lookup returns CDR1 LGHNA and CDR2 YSLEER. This CDR3 contains 16 residues. CDR3 coding DNA: TGCGCCAGCAGCCAAGACCTAGCGGGAGGCGCAGATACGCAGTATTTT. Translation gives CASSQDLAGGADTQYF.

This clonotype was observed a handful of times. This chain links TRBV18 with TRBJ1-4; TRBD1 is a possible D gene (5 bases). Trimming stripped 3 bases from V and 12 bases from J, with 26 bases between. The germline V gene has CDR1 KGHSH and CDR2 LQKENI. This CDR3 contains 17 residues. The CDR3 reads CASSPDPGTARWSELFF. In nucleotides, the CDR3 is TGTGCCAGCTCACCCGACCCCGGGACCGCCCGATGGAGTGAACTGTTTTTT.

The genes are TRBV20-1 and TRBJ1-2; tentative D call: TRBD1 (5 bases). Germline assignment: CDR1 DFQATT and CDR2 SNEGSKA (reference sequence). V was trimmed by 0 bases and J by 8 bases, leaving 10 bases between them. The CDR3 covers 12 residues. The CDR3 nucleotides read TGCAGTGCTAGAGATCCGGGACCCGGCTACACCTTC. As protein: CSARDPGPGYTF.

This chain uses TRBV10-3 with TRBJ2-7, with D possibly being TRBD2 (5 bases). The CDR3 has 14 residues. Germline lookup yields CDR1 ENHRY and CDR2 SYGVKD. Trimming cost V 0 bases and J 2 bases, with 8 bases left between them. The CDR3 reads CAISESAGTYEQYF. The CDR3 nucleotides read TGTGCCATCAGTGAGTCGGCGGGTACCTACGAGCAGTACTTC.

This clonotype was detected a few times. V is TRBV2 and J is TRBJ2-7, with 7 bases matching TRBD1. CDR1 and CDR2 from the germline V gene are SNHLY and FYNNEI. Germline trimming cut 6 bases from V and 3 bases from J; bases unmatched to any gene: 5. This CDR3 is 13 amino acids long. CDR3 loop: CASRTGRGYEQYF. The DNA of the CDR3 is TGTGCCAGCAGGACAGGGCGCGGCTACGAGCAGTACTTC.

The chain links TRBV24-1 to TRBJ2-1; D perhaps matches TRBD1 (7 bases). Germline V CDR1 and CDR2: KGHDR, SFDVKD. The CDR3 covers 15 residues. Trimming left V 6 bases short and J 5 bases short, with 16 bases between. The chain's CDR3 is CATSPSAGQHNEQFF. CDR3 nucleotide sequence: TGTGCCACCAGTCCCTCCGCGGGACAGCACAATGAGCAGTTCTTC.

This sequence joins TRBV7-7 and TRBJ2-1, with D possibly TRBD1 on 5 matching bases. The CDR3 spans 14 residues. Germline assignment: CDR1 SSHAT and CDR2 FNYEAQ (reference sequence). Between the trimmed V and J ends, which lost 5 bases and 5 bases, there was a span of 13 bases. The CDR3 region has the DNA TGTGCCAGCAGCCCAACTCCAGGGAACAATGAGCAGTTCTTC. Translated: CASSPTPGNNEQFF.

V and J are TRBV5-1 and TRBJ2-3; D is unresolved. The CDR3 loop spans 14 amino acids. CDR1 and CDR2 (germline): SGHRS, YFSETQ. V was shortened by 4 bases and J by 1 base, with 10 bases between the two germline ends. This CDR3 reads CASSPNVGTDTQYF. CDR3 coding DNA: TGCGCCAGCAGCCCCAATGTTGGCACAGATACGCAGTATTTT.

CDR3 amino acids: CASSLESANQPQHF. CDR3 DNA: TGTGCCAGCAGCTTAGAATCAGCTAATCAGCCCCAGCATTTT. V and J are TRBV7-2 and TRBJ1-5; no definite D call. Germline CDR1 SGHTA, CDR2 FQGNSA. The CDR3 length is 14 residues. The germline V and J ends were trimmed by 1 base and 4 bases, with 8 bases remaining between them. Drawing the rest from reference TRBV7-2 and TRBJ1-5, the complete variable domain is GAGVSQSPSNKVTEKGKDVELRCDPISGHTALYWYRQSLGQGLEFLIYFQGNSAPDKSGLPSDRFSAERTGGSVSTLTIQRTQQEDSAVYLCASSLESANQPQHFGDGTRLSIL.

The chain has TRBV12-3 or TRBV12-4 and TRBJ2-3, with D tentatively TRBD1 (5 bases). Between the trimmed V and J ends, which lost 8 bases and 5 bases, there was a span of 11 bases. The CDR3 sequence is 12 residues long. The CDR3 loop reads CASEQGIDTQYF. The CDR3 DNA is TGTGCCAGCGAGCAGGGTATAGATACGCAGTATTTT.

This chain connects TRBV29-1 to TRBJ2-7; the D gene is possibly TRBD1 (5 bases). The CDR3 sequence is 11 residues long. V lost 8 bases and J 3 bases, leaving 11 bases between the germline ends. Germline V lookup: CDR1 SQVTM, CDR2 ANQGSEA. This chain's CDR3 is CSPPGHYEQYF. For the CDR3, the DNA is TGCAGCCCTCCCGGACACTACGAGCAGTACTTC.

The V gene is TRBV29-1, the J gene TRBJ2-1; D possibly corresponds to TRBD1 (6 bases). Trimming pared 4 bases from V and 4 bases from J, leaving 17 bases between. The CDR3 has 15 amino acids. Germline values: CDR1 SQVTM, CDR2 ANQGSEA. The CDR3 loop reads CSVAVDSRLYNEQFF. CDR3 nucleotides: TGCAGCGTTGCTGTGGACAGCAGGCTTTACAATGAGCAGTTCTTC.

This clonotype was detected a few times. This chain joins TRBV4-3 and TRBJ2-7; 8 nucleotides align to TRBD2. The germline V gene encodes CDR1 LGHNA and CDR2 YSLEER. This CDR3 is built from 15 residues. Unmatched junction bases numbered 5, after V lost 1 base and J lost 3 bases. CDR3 coding DNA: TGCGCCAGCAGCCAAGCGGATAGCGGGGTCTACGAGCAGTACTTC. Amino acid sequence: CASSQADSGVYEQYF.

The rearrangement uses TRBV15 and TRBJ2-1, with no clear D. Trimming took off 1 base at V and 4 bases at J, with 11 bases between the two ends. Germline CDR1 LNHNV, CDR2 YYDKDF (reference sequence). The CDR3 runs to 15 residues. CDR3 sequence: CATSRAPASYNEQFF. The CDR3 DNA follows: TGTGCCACCAGCAGAGCCCCGGCTAGTTACAATGAGCAGTTCTTC.

This clonotype has just one count. This chain uses TRBV2 with TRBJ2-7; 11 bases are a match to TRBD1. Germline CDR1 is SNHLY and CDR2 is FYNNEI. V lost 1 base, J lost 6 bases, and 5 bases stayed unmatched. The CDR3 contains 15 residues. This CDR3 reads CASSEVDRGHGEQYF. The CDR3 DNA reads TGTGCCAGCAGTGAAGTGGACAGGGGGCATGGCGAGCAGTACTTC.